A single sample is the source of the 29 T cell receptor beta chains below, sequenced in a study of T cell clonotyping in hematopoietic cell transplantation. TCRdb's table, derived via immunoSEQ multiplex PCR, lists solely in-frame clones and lacks some. The sample comprises 13,000 to 15,000 clones, 94% of which are singletons, and approximately 4.5% rests with the top ten. The specimen comprised PBMCs, sampled 30 days after allogeneic stem cell transplant. These receptors all stem from a male patient between 55 and 70 years old who had an allogeneic stem cell transplant from an unrelated donor, so the T cells may come from the graft donor. Some clones in this sample may be carry-over from other donors' samples.

The chain recombines TRBV5-1 with TRBJ2-2, with 8 nucleotides matching TRBD1. V lost 4 bases to trimming and J lost 1 base; unmatched junction nucleotides: 6. The CDR3 length is 16 residues. Germline values: CDR1 SGHRS, CDR2 YFSETQ. CDR3 bases: TGCGCCAGCAGCCCGGCCGGGACAGGGAACACCGGGGAGCTGTTTTTT. It codes for CASSPAGTGNTGELFF. Filled out from reference TRBV5-1 and TRBJ2-2, the complete variable domain reads KAGVTQTPRYLIKTRGQQVTLSCSPISGHRSVSWYQQTPGQGLQFLFEYFSETQRNKGNFPGRFSGRQFSNSRSEMNVSTLELGDSALYLCASSPAGTGNTGELFFGEGSRLTVL.

This chain joins TRBV11-3 and TRBJ2-5; no reliable D call. The CDR3 extends over 15 amino acids. V lost 1 base to trimming and J lost 0 bases, with 9 bases between them. Germline CDR1 reads SGHNT; CDR2 reads YENEEA. Written as DNA, the CDR3 is TGTGCCAGCAGCTTAGGTGTTAGCAACCAAGAGACCCAGTACTTC. Amino acids: CASSLGVSNQETQYF.

This clone was detected only once. The V and J genes are TRBV11-2 and TRBJ1-1; D is unresolved. Per germline, CDR1 SGHAT and CDR2 FQNNGV. This CDR3 is built from 12 residues. The V end was cut by 6 bases, the J end by 3 bases, with 8 bases between. CDR3 in amino acids: CASSPRDTEAFF. The CDR3 DNA sequence: TGTGCCAGCAGTCCAAGGGACACTGAAGCTTTCTTT.

The rearrangement joins TRBV10-3 to TRBJ1-1; 8 positions match TRBD1. Looked up from germline, CDR1 is ENHRY and CDR2 is SYGVKD. The V gene end was trimmed by 0 bases and the J gene end by 1 base; junction bases not matched to a gene: 4. The CDR3 is 16 residues long. The chain's CDR3 is CAISESTGQENTEAFF. In nucleotides, the CDR3 is TGTGCCATCAGTGAGTCCACGGGACAGGAGAACACTGAAGCTTTCTTT.

V usage is TRBV4-3 and J usage is TRBJ2-7; D possibly matches TRBD1 or TRBD2 (5 bases each). Deletions cut 4 bases from V and 0 bases from J, with 13 bases between. CDR3 length equals 15 residues. In germline, CDR1 is LGHNA, CDR2 YSLEER. CDR3 sequence reads: CASSRGSSGSYEQYF. CDR3 bases: TGCGCCAGCAGCCGGGGGTCCTCGGGCTCCTACGAGCAGTACTTC.

This clone was detected only once. The chain has TRBV7-9 and TRBJ1-2; D unclear. V was trimmed by 2 bases and J by 4 bases, leaving 17 bases between them. The germline CDR1 and CDR2 sequences are SEHNR and FQNEAQ (reference sequence). This CDR3 has 16 residues. CDR3 protein: CASSLKTLDRGYGYTF. For the CDR3, the DNA is TGTGCCAGCAGCTTAAAAACATTAGACCGCGGCTATGGCTACACCTTC.

The chain carries TRBV6-1 and TRBJ2-7; D gene ambiguous. Trimming cost V 7 bases and J 5 bases, with 12 bases left between them. The germline CDR1 and CDR2 sequences are MNHNS and SASEGT. CDR3 size: 12 residues. The CDR3 DNA sequence: TGTGCCAGCACCGATCTTTCCAACGAGCAGTACTTC. Amino acids: CASTDLSNEQYF.

Only a few counts were recorded for this clone. V and J are TRBV19 and TRBJ1-6; 10 bases align to TRBD1. CDR3 length: 15 residues. The V gene's germline CDR1 is LNHDA and CDR2 SQIVND (reference sequence). With V trimmed by 5 bases and J by 7 bases, 5 bases remained unmatched. CDR3 protein: CASSLRGQGNSPLHF. The CDR3 DNA reads as TGTGCCAGTAGTTTAAGGGGACAGGGGAATTCACCCCTCCACTTT.

V gene TRBV4-1 combines with J gene TRBJ1-3; D perhaps matches TRBD1 (5 bases). V gave up 1 base and J gave up 2 bases, with 9 bases separating them. CDR3 length: 15 residues. Germline loops: CDR1 MGHRA, CDR2 YSYEKL. This CDR3 reads CASSQGLGAGNTIYF. CDR3 sequence (DNA): TGCGCCAGCAGCCAAGGTTTAGGGGCTGGAAACACCATATATTTT.

The V call is TRBV9, the J call TRBJ1-1; D ambiguous. V was shortened by 0 bases and J by 3 bases, with 6 bases between the two germline ends. The V gene's germline CDR1 is SGDLS and CDR2 YYNGEE. The CDR3 has 13 amino acids. The CDR3 DNA sequence: TGTGCCAGCAGCGTAGCTGTGGACACTGAAGCTTTCTTT. Encoded protein: CASSVAVDTEAFF.

The chain carries TRBV5-1 and TRBJ2-3; a possible D gene is TRBD1 (5 bases). The V end lost 0 bases, the J end lost 11 bases, and 13 bases lay between the germline ends. Germline V gives CDR1 SGHRS, CDR2 YFSETQ. This CDR3 spans 13 amino acids. CDR3 protein: CASSLDPRVGQYF. In nucleotides, the CDR3 is TGCGCCAGCAGCTTGGACCCCAGGGTGGGGCAGTATTTT.

The chain joins TRBV6-4 to TRBJ1-2; the match to TRBD1 covers 9 bases. The CDR3 runs to 16 residues. The junction had 12 bases not matched to a gene; V was cut back by 6 bases and J by 4 bases. Germline lookup yields CDR1 MRHNA and CDR2 SNTAGT. The DNA for the CDR3 is TGTGCCAGCAGCCCCAGTCCCGGGACAGGGAGCTATGGCTACACCTTC. This sequence encodes CASSPSPGTGSYGYTF.

This rearrangement joins TRBV7-2 to TRBJ1-3; 8 bases map to TRBD1. Germline lookup yields CDR1 SGHTA and CDR2 FQGNSA. The CDR3 has 14 residues. V trimming: 4 bases; J trimming: 2 bases; junction bases outside the gene matches: 1. The CDR3 DNA is TGTGCCAGCAGCTCGGACAGGGCTGGAAACACCATATATTTT. Protein product: CASSSDRAGNTIYF.

The chain recombines TRBV14 with TRBJ1-1; D unclear. V gave up 0 bases and J gave up 3 bases, with 20 bases separating them. CDR1 and CDR2 (germline): SGHDN, FVKESK. This CDR3 comprises 18 residues. The CDR3 sequence: CASSQDRIEFSRHTEAFF. The CDR3 DNA is TGTGCCAGCAGCCAAGATCGTATAGAATTTTCAAGGCACACTGAAGCTTTCTTT.

V usage is TRBV14 and J usage is TRBJ1-5; D is uncertain. CDR3 length equals 13 residues. Germline loops: CDR1 SGHDN, CDR2 FVKESK. Trimming took 3 bases from V and 7 from J, leaving 10 bases between them. The CDR3 sequence: CASSHAGLQPQHF. In DNA form, the CDR3 reads TGTGCCAGCAGCCATGCGGGTTTACAGCCCCAGCATTTT.

The chain combines TRBV5-1 with TRBJ1-6; D possibly corresponds to TRBD1 (6 bases). The V and J ends lost 0 bases and 4 bases respectively, with 14 bases between them. The germline V gene encodes CDR1 SGHRS and CDR2 YFSETQ. CDR3 length: 17 amino acids. The CDR3 nucleotides are TGCGCCAGCAGCTTGGGGGTGCAGGGGTCTTATAATTCACCCCTCCACTTT. Protein product: CASSLGVQGSYNSPLHF.

This chain links TRBV19 with TRBJ2-5; D is uncertain. The germline V gene encodes CDR1 LNHDA and CDR2 SQIVND (reference sequence). The germline V and J ends were trimmed by 4 bases and 5 bases, with 8 bases remaining between them. The CDR3 length is 12 residues. CDR3 sequence: CASSTQGETQYF. CDR3 sequence (DNA): TGTGCCAGTAGTACGCAAGGGGAGACCCAGTACTTC.

V usage is TRBV19 and J usage is TRBJ1-5; tentative D call: TRBD1 (6 bases). Trimming left V 5 bases short and J 6 bases short, with 11 bases between. The CDR3 has 13 residues. Germline V gene data show CDR1 as LNHDA and CDR2 as SQIVND (reference sequence). CDR3 loop: CASSRAGVQPQHF. The CDR3 nucleotides are TGTGCCAGTAGTCGAGCAGGGGTTCAGCCCCAGCATTTT. The full variable domain, in which reference TRBV19 and TRBJ1-5 provide the parts outside the CDR3, is DGGITQSPKYLFRKEGQNVTLSCEQNLNHDAMYWYRQDPGQGLRLIYYSQIVNDFQKGDIAEGYSVSREKKESFPLTVTSAQKNPTAFYLCASSRAGVQPQHFGDGTRLSIL.

This chain connects TRBV11-1 to TRBJ1-1, with TRBD1 identical over 12 bases. The germline gives CDR1 SGHAT, CDR2 FQDESV (reference sequence). V gave up 3 bases and J gave up 4 bases; unmatched junction bases: 9. The CDR3 is 17 amino acids. In DNA form, the CDR3 reads TGTGCCAGCAGCTTTCCGGGACAGGGGGCGCGGGGCACTGAAGCTTTCTTT. Its protein product is CASSFPGQGARGTEAFF.

The V call is TRBV5-4, the J call TRBJ2-7; no clear D. Germline V gene lookup returns CDR1 SGHNT and CDR2 YYREEE (reference sequence). The length of the CDR3 is 13 residues. Deletions cut 3 bases from V and 2 bases from J, with 9 bases between. The DNA of the CDR3 is TGTGCCAGCAGCTCCATTGATGCCTACGAGCAGTACTTC. It codes for CASSSIDAYEQYF.

This chain connects TRBV4-3 to TRBJ2-3; 12 positions agree with TRBD2. This CDR3 region has 19 residues. Germline-derived CDR1 and CDR2 are LGHNA and YSLEER. V lost 4 bases and J lost 2; bases outside the gene matches: 13. CDR3: CASSRGTSGGPESTDTQYF. CDR3 DNA: TGCGCCAGCAGCCGAGGAACTAGCGGGGGGCCCGAATCCACAGATACGCAGTATTTT.

The chain joins TRBV27 to TRBJ1-5; no definite D call. This CDR3 contains 13 residues. V shed 0 bases and J shed 5 bases, with 5 bases lying between them. Germline-derived CDR1 and CDR2 are MNHEY and SMNVEV (reference sequence). The CDR3 sequence: CASSLSYDQPQHF. CDR3 bases: TGTGCCAGCAGTTTATCTTATGATCAGCCCCAGCATTTT.

J is TRBJ1-4 and V is TRBV19; D is undetermined. The CDR3 consists of 11 residues. The germline gives CDR1 LNHDA, CDR2 SQIVND (reference sequence). V lost 5 bases and J 7 bases, leaving 5 bases between the germline ends. The CDR3 sequence is CASSAGEKLFF. CDR3 coding DNA: TGTGCCAGTAGTGCGGGTGAAAAACTGTTTTTT. Using reference TRBV19 and TRBJ1-4 for the parts outside the CDR3, the full variable domain is DGGITQSPKYLFRKEGQNVTLSCEQNLNHDAMYWYRQDPGQGLRLIYYSQIVNDFQKGDIAEGYSVSREKKESFPLTVTSAQKNPTAFYLCASSAGEKLFFGSGTQLSVL.

This chain joins TRBV29-1 and TRBJ1-6; 10 bases are shared with TRBD1. Germline V gives CDR1 SQVTM, CDR2 ANQGSEA. The CDR3 spans 14 residues. The J segment lost 7 bases and the V segment lost 5 bases, leaving 5 bases of the junction unmatched. The chain's CDR3 is CSVLGTGDNSPLHF. The CDR3 nucleotides are TGCAGCGTTCTCGGGACAGGGGACAATTCACCCCTCCACTTT.

V is TRBV5-8 and J is TRBJ2-1; 8 nucleotides line up with TRBD1. CDR3 size: 14 residues. The trim removed 5 bases at V and 3 bases at J, leaving 4 bases unmatched. Germline lookup yields CDR1 SGHTS and CDR2 YDEGEE. The CDR3 sequence is CASRGQGSYNEQFF. CDR3 coding DNA: TGTGCCAGCAGAGGACAGGGAAGCTACAATGAGCAGTTCTTC.

Only one count was recorded for this clone. The chain carries TRBV19 and TRBJ1-4; D gene unclear. Trimming removed 8 bases at V and 0 bases at J, with 13 bases between. CDR3 length: 15 amino acids. Germline V CDR1 and CDR2: LNHDA, SQIVND (reference sequence). The CDR3 loop is CASGGTAATNEKLFF. The CDR3 DNA is TGTGCCAGTGGAGGCACCGCCGCAACTAATGAAAAACTGTTTTTT.

The chain has TRBV2 and TRBJ2-2, with TRBD1 as a possible D gene (5 bases). CDR1 and CDR2 (germline): SNHLY, FYNNEI. The CDR3 spans 16 residues. Trimming stripped 7 bases from V and 8 bases from J, with 23 bases between. The CDR3 nucleotides read TGTGCCAGCAAAGACACAGGCAGTCACCTTATTGGGGAGCTGTTTTTT. This sequence encodes CASKDTGSHLIGELFF.

Of note for this clone: This CDR3 is also generated by other DNA sequences in the sample. This chain links TRBV9 with TRBJ1-2, with 11 bases lining up with TRBD1. Germline V lookup: CDR1 SGDLS, CDR2 YYNGEE. Trimming at V came to 2 bases and at J to 2 bases, leaving 5 bases not matched to a gene. The CDR3 extends over 16 amino acids. The CDR3 nucleotides are TGTGCCAGCAGCGTGGGGACAGGGGGGACGAACTATGGCTACACCTTC. Translated: CASSVGTGGTNYGYTF.

The chain links TRBV7-9 to TRBJ2-1, with TRBD2 identical over 13 bases. The J segment lost 6 bases and the V segment lost 4 bases, leaving 3 bases of the junction unmatched. Germline lookup yields CDR1 SEHNR and CDR2 FQNEAQ (reference sequence). The CDR3 spans 15 residues. The CDR3, as DNA: TGTGCCAGCAGCTGGCGGACTAGCGGGAGCAATGAGCAGTTCTTC. Its protein is CASSWRTSGSNEQFF. The variable domain in full, with the rest retrieved from reference TRBV7-9 and TRBJ2-1, is DTGVSQNPRHKITKRGQNVTFRCDPISEHNRLYWYRQTLGQGPEFLTYFQNEAQLEKSRLLSDRFSAERPKGSFSTLEIQRTEQGDSAMYLCASSWRTSGSNEQFFGPGTRLTVL.